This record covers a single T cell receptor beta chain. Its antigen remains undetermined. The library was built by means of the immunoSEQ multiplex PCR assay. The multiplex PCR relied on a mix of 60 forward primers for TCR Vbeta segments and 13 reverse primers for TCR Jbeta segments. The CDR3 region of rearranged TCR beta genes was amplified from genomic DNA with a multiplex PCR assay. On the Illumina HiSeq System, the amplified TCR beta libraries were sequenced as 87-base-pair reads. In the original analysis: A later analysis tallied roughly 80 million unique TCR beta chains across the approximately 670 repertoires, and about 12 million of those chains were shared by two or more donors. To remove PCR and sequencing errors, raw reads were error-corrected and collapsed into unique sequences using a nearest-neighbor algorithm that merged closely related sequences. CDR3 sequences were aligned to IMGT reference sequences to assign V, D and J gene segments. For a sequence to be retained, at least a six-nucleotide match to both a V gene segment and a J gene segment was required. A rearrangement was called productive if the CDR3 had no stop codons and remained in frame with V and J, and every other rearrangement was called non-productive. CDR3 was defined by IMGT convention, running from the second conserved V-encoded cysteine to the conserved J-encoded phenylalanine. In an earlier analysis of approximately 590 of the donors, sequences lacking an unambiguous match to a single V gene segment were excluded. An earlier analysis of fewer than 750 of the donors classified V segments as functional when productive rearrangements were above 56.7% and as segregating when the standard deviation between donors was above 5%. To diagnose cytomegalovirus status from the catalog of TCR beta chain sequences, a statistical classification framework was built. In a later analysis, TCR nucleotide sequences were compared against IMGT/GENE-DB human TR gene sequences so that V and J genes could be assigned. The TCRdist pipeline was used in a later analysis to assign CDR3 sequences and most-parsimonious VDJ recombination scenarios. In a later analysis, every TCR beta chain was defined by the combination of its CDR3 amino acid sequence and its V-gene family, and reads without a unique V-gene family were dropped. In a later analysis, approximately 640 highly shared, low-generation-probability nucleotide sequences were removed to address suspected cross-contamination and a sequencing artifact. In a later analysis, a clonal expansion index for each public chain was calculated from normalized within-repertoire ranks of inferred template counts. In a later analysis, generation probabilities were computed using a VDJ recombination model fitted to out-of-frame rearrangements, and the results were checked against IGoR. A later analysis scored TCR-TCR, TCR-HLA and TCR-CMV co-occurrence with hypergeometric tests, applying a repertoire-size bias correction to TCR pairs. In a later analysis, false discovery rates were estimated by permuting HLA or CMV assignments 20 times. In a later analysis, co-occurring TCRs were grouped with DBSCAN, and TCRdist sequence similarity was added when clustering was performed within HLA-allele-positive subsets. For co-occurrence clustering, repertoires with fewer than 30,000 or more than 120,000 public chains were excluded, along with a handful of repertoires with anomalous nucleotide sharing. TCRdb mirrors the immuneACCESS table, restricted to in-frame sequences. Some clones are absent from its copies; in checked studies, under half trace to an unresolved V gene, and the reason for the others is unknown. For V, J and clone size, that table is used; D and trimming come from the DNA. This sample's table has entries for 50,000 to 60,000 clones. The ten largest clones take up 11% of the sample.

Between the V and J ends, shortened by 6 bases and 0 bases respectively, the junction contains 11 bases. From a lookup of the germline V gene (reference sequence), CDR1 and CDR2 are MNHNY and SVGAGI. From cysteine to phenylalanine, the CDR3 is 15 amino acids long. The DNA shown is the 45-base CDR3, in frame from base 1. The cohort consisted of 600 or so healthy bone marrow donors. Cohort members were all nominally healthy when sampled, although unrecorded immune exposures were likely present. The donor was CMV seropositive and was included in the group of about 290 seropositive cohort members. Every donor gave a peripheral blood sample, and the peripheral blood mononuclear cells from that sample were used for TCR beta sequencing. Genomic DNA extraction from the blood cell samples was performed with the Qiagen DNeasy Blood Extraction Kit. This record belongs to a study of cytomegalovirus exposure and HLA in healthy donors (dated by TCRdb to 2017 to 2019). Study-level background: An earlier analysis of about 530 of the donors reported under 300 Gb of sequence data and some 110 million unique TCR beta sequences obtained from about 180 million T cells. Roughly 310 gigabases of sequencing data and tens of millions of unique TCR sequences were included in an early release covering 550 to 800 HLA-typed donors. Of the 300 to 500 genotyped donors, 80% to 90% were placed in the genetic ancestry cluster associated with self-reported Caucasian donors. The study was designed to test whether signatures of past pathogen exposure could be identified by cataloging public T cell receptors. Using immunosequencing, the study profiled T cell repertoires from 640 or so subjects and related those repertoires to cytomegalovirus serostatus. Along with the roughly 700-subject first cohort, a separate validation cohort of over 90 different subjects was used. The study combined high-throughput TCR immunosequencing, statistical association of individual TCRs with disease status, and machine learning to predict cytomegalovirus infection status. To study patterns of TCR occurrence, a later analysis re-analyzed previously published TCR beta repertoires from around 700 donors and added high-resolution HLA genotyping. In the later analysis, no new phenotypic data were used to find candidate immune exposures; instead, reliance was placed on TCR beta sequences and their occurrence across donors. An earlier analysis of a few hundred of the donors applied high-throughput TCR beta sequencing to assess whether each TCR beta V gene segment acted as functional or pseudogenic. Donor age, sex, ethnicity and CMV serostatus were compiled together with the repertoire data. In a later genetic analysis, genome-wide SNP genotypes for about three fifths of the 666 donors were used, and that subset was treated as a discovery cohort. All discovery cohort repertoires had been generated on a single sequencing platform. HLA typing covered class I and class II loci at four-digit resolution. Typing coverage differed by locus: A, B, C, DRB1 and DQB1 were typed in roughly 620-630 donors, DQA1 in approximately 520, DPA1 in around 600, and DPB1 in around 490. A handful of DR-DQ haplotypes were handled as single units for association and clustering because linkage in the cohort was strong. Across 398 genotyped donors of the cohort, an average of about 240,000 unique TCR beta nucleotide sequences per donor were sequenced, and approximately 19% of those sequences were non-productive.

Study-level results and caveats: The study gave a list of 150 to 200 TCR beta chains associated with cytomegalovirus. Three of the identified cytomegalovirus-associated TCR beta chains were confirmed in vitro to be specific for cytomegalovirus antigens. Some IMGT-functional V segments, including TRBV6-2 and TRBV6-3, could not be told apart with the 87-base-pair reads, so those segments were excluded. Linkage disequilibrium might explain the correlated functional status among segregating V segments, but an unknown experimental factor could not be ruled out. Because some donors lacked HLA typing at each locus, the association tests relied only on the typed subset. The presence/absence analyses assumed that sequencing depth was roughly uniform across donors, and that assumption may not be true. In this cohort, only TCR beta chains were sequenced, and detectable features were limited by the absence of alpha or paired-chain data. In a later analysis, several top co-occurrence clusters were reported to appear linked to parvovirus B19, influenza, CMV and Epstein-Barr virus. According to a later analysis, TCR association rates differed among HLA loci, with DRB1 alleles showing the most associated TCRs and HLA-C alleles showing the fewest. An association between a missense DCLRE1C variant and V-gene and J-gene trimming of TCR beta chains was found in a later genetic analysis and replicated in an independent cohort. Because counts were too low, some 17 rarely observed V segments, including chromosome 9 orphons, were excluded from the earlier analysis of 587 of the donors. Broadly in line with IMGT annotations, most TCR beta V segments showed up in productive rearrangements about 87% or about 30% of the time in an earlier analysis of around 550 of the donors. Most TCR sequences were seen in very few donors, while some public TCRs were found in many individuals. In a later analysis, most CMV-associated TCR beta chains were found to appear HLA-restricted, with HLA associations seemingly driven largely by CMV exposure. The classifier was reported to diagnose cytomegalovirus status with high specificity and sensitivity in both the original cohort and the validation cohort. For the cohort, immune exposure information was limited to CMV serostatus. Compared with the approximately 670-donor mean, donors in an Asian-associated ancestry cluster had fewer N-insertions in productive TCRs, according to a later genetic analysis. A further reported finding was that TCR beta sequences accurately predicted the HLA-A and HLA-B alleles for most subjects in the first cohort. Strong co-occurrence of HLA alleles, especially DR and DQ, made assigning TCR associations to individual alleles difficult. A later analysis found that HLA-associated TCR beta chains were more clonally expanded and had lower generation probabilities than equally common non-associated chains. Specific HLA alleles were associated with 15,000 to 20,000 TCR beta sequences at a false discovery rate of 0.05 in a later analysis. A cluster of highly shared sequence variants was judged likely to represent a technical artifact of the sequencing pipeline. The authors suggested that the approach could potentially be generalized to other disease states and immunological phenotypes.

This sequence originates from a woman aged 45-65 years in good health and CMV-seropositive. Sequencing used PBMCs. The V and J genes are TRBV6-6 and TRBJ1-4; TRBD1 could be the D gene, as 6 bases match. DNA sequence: TGTGCCAGCAGCGGGGGGGCCGCAACTAATGAAAAACTGTTTTTT. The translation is CASSGGAATNEKLFF.